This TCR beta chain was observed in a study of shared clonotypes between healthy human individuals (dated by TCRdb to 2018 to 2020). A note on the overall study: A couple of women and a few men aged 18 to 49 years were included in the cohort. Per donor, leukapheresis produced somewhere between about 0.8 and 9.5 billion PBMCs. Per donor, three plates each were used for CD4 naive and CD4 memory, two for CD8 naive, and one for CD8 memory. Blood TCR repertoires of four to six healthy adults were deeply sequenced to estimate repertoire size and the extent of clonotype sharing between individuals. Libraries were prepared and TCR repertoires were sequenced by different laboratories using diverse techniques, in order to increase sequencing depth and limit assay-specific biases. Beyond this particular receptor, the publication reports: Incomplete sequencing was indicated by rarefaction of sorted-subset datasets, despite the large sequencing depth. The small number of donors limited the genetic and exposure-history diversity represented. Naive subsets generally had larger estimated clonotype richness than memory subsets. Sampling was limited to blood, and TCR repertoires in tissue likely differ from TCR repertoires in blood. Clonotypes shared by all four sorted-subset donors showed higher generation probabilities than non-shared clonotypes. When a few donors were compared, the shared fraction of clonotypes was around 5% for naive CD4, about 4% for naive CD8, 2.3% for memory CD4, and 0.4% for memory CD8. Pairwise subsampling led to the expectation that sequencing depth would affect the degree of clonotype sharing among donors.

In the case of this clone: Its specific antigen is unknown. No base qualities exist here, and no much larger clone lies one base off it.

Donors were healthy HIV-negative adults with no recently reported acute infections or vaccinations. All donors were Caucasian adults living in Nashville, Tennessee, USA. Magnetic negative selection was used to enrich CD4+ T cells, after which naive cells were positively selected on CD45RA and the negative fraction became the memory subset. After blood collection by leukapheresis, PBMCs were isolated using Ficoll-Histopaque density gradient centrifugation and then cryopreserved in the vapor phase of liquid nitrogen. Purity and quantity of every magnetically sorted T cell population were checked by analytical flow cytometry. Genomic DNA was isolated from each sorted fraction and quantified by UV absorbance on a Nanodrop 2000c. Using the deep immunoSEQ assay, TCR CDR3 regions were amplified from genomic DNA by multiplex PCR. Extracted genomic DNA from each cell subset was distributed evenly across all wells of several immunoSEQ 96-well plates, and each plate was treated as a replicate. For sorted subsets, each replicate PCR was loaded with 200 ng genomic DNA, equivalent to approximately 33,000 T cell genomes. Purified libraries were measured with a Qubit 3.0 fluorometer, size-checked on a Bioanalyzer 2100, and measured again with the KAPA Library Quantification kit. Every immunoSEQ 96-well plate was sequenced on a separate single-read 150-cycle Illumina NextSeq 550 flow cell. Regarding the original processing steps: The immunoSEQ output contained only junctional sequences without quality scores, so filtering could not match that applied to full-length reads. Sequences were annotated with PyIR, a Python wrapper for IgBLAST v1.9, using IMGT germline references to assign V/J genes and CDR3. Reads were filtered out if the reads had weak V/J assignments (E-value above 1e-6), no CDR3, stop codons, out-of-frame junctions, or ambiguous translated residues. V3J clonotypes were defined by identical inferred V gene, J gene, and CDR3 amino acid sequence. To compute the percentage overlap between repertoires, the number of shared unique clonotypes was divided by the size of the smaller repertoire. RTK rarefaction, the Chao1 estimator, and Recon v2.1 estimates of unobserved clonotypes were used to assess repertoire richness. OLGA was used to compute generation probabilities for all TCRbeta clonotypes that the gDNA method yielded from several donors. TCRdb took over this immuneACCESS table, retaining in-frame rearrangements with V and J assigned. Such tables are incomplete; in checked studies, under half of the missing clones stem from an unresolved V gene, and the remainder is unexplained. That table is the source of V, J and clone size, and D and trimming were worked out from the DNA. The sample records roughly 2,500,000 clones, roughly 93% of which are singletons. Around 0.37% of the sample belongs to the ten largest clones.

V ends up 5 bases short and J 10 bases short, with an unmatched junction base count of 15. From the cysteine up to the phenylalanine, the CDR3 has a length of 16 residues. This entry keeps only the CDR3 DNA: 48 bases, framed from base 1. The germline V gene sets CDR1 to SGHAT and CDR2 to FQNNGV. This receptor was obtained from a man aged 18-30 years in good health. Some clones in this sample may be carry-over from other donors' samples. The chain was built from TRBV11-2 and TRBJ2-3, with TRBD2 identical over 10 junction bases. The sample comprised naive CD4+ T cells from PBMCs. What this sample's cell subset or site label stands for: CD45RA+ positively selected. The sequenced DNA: TGTGCCAGCAGCATCCCCACTAGCGGGGACCAGATACCGCAGTATTTT. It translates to CASSIPTSGDQIPQYF.